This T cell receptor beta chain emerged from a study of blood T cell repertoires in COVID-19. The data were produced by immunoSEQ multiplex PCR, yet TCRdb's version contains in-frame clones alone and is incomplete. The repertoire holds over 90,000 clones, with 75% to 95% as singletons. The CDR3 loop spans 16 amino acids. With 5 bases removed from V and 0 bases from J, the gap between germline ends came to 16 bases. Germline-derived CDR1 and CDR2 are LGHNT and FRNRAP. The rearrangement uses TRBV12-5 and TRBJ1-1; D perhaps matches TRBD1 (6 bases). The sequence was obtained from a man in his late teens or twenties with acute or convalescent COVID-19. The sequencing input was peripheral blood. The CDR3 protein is CASGPPTGLVNTEAFF. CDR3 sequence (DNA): TGTGCTAGTGGTCCTCCTACAGGGTTGGTGAACACTGAAGCTTTCTTT.